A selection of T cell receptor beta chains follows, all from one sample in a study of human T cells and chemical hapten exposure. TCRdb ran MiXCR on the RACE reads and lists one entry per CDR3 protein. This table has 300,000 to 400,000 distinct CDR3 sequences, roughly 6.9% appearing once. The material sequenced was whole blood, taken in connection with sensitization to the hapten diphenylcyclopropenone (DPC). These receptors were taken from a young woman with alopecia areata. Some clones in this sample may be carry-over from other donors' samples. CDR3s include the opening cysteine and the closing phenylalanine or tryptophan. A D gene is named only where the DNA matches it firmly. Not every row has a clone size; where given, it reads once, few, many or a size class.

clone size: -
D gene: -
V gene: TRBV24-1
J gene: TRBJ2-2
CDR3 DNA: TGTGCCACCAGTGACGCTGTTTCGGCTCTGAACACCGGGGAGCTGTTTTTT
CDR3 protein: CATSDAVSALNTGELFF

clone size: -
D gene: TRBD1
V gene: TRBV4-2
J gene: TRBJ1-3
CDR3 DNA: TGTGCCAGCAGCTCCCCCGACAGGGACCCTGGAAACACCATATATTTT
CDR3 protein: CASSSPDRDPGNTIYF

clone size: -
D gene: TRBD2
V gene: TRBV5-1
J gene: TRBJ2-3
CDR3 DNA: TGCGCCAGCAGCGCGCAACTCCGCAGCGGGGGGCCGCACACAGATACGCAGTATTTT
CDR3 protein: CASSAQLRSGGPHTDTQYF

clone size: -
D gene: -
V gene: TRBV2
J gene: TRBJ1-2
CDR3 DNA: TGTGCCAGTCAATTAGGGTATGGCTACACCTTC
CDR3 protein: CASQLGYGYTF

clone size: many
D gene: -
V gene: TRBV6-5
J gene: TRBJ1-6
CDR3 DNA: TGTGCCAGCAGTTCTGGGACTCCTAATTCACCCCTCCACTTT
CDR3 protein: CASSSGTPNSPLHF

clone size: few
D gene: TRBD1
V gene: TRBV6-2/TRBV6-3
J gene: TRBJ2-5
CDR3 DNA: TGTGCCAGCGCTATGGACAGGGACCAAGAGACCCAGTACTTC
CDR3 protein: CASAMDRDQETQYF

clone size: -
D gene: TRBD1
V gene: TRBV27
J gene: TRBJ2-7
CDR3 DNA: TGTGCCAGCAGGGATGACAGGGCCCCCGGCTACGAGCAGTACTTC
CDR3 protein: CASRDDRAPGYEQYF

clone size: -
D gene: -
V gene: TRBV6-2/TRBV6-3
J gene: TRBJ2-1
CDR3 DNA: TGTGCCAGCAGTTACTCTCCCAGGGGTAAAGCCAATGAGCAGTTCTTC
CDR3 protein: CASSYSPRGKANEQFF

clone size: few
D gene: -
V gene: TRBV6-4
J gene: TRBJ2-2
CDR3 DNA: TGTGCCAGCAGTGAAAGCAACACCGGGGAGCTGTTTTTT
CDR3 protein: CASSESNTGELFF

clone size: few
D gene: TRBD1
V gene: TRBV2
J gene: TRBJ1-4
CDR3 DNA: TGTGCCAGCAGAGGACAGGCAGGCGAAAAACTGTTTTTT
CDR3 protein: CASRGQAGEKLFF

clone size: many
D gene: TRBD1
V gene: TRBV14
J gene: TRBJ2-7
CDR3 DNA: TGTGCCAGCAGCCAAGGGGACAGAACATCCTACGAGCAGTACTTC
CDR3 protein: CASSQGDRTSYEQYF

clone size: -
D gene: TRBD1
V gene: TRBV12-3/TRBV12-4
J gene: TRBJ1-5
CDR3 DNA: TGTGCCAGCACCACGACAGGGGGCGAACAGCCCCAGCATTTT
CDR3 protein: CASTTTGGEQPQHF

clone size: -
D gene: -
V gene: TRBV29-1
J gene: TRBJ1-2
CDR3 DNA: TGCAGCGTTACACCGGCAGAGACCTATGGCTACACCTTC
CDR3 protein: CSVTPAETYGYTF

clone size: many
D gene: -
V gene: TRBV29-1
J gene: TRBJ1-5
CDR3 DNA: TGCAGCGTTGCGGTGGAGATCAATCAGCCCCAGCATTTT
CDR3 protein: CSVAVEINQPQHF

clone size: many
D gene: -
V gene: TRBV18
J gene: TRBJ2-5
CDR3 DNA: TGTGCCAGCTCTCGATCGTACCAAGAGACCCAGTACTTC
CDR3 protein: CASSRSYQETQYF

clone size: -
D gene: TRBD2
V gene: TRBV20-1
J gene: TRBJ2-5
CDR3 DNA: TGCAGTGCACCGCCTGCTAGCGGGGGGGCTAAGACCCAGTACTTC
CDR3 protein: CSAPPASGGAKTQYF

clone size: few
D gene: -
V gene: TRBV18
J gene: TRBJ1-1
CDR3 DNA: TGTGCCAGCTCCCTTTCCCCCGGCCAGAGACCGAACACTGAAGCTTTCTTT
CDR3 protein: CASSLSPGQRPNTEAFF

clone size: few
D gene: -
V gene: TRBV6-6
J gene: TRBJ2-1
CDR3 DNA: TGTGCCAGCAGTTACCCGAAAGAAGTTAGCTCCTACAATGAGCAGTTCTTC
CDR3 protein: CASSYPKEVSSYNEQFF

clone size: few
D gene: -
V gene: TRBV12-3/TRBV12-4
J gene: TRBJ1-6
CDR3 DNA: TGTGCCAGCAGCTCGGTAGGGTCACCCCTCCACTTT
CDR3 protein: CASSSVGSPLHF

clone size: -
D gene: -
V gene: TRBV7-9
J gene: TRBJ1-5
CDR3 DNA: TGTGCCAGCAGCCCTGGGGGGGATCAGCCCCAGCATTTT
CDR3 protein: CASSPGGDQPQHF

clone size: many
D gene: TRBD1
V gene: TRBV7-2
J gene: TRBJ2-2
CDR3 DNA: TGTGCCAGCCAAGTACCCGGACAGGGGACCACCGGGGAGCTGTTTTTT
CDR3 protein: CASQVPGQGTTGELFF

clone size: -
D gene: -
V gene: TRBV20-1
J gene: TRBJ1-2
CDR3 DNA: TGCAGTGCCCAGAGAGACAGGCTTAACTATGGCTACACCTTC
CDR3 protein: CSAQRDRLNYGYTF

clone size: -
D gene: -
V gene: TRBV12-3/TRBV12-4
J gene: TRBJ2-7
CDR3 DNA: TGTGCCAGCGAGGGGGGCTACGAGCAGTACTTC
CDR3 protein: CASEGGYEQYF

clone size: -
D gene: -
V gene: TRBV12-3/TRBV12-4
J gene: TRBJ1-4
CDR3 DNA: TGTGCCAGCTCCGGAGGGATGGATGAAAAACTGTTTTTT
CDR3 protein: CASSGGMDEKLFF

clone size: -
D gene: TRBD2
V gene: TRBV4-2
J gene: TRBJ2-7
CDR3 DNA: TGTGCCAGCCGACGAAGTGTATTGGGAGGGGACCAGTACGAGCAGTACTTC
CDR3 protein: CASRRSVLGGDQYEQYF

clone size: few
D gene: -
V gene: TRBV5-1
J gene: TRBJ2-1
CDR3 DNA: TGCGCCAGCAGCTACAAGGCCGGGGATGGGGGAGGCAATGAGCAGTTCTTC
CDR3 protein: CASSYKAGDGGGNEQFF

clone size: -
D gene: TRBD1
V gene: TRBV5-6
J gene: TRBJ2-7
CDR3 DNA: TGTGCCAGCAGCTTGTCCGACAGGGGCTACGAGCAGTACTTC
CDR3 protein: CASSLSDRGYEQYF

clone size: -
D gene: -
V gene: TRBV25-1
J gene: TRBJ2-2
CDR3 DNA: TGTGCCTCAAGGGGCACCGGGGAGCTGTTTTTT
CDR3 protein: CASRGTGELFF

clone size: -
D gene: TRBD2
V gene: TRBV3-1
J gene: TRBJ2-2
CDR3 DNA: TGTGCCAGCGGAGATTGGACTAGCGGAAACGGGGAGCTGTTTTTT
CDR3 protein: CASGDWTSGNGELFF

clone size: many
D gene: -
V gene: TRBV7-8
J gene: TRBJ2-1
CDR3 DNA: TGTGCCAGCAGCTTAGCTGGGGGAACAAGCTCCTACAATGAGCAGTTCTTC
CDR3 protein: CASSLAGGTSSYNEQFF

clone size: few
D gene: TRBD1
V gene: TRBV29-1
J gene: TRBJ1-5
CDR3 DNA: TGCAGCGTTGAAAAGGACAGGGGAAGCAATCAGCCCCAGCATTTT
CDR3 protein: CSVEKDRGSNQPQHF

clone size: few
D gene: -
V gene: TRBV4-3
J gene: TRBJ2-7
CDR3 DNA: TGCGCCAGCAGCCAAGACTCCCGGGGGAGCTCCTACGAGCAGTACTTC
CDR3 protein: CASSQDSRGSSYEQYF

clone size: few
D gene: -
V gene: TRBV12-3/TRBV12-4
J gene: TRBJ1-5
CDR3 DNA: TGTGCCAGCAGTTTAAGACAGGATCAGCCCCAGCATTTT
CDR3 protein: CASSLRQDQPQHF